This entry features one T cell receptor beta chain sequence. Its binding antigen is unknown. No much larger clonotype is one base removed from it; base qualities were not supplied. TCRbeta CDR3 regions were amplified from genomic DNA by means of the immunoSEQ Assay, a bias-controlled multiplex PCR. Per the authors' processing: Nucleated cell counts per sample were estimated from amplification of reference gene primers within the assay. To quantify the absolute abundance of each unique TCRbeta CDR3 rearrangement, sequence reads were collapsed and filtered. For each sample, productive Simpson clonality was calculated by taking the square root of Simpson's diversity index across productive rearrangements. TCRdb took over this immuneACCESS table, retaining in-frame rearrangements with V and J assigned. Such tables are incomplete; in checked studies, under half of the missing clones stem from an unresolved V gene, and the remainder is unexplained. V and J calls and clone size follow that table, whereas D and trimming were derived from the DNA. Here the sample has some 490,000 clones; less than 90% occur a single time. The ten largest clones take up more than 7.5% of the sample.

These data are taken from a study of blood T cell repertoires in COVID-19 (dated by TCRdb to 2020 to 2022). For the study in its entirety: The collaborator samples originated in the United States, Italy and Spain and spanned the acute and convalescent phases of COVID-19. Where available, HLA class I and class II types were taken from metadata supplied by the sample provider and were not determined by assay-based typing. The samples were drawn from the first 160 participants of the ongoing ImmuneRACE study and from 1,200 or so subjects provided by 6 global collaborators. The sample metadata nearly always contained a de-identified subject ID, COVID-19 status, age in years and sex. The repertoires were made available in a free public database intended to serve as a resource for research on the immune response to SARS-CoV-2. Deeply sampled blood TCRbeta repertoires from subjects exposed to, actively infected with, or recovered from COVID-19 were included in the dataset. The material from the prospective study consisted of cDNA or gDNA derived from T cells, B-cell-depleted T cells, or PBMCs. Overall results and qualifications from the work: The quantity of clinical and demographic metadata differed by source and by participant and was supplied without curation.

Participants in the prospective study were aged roughly 18 to 95 years, lived in under 30 United States geographic areas, and enrolled through a virtual design. In the prospective study, participants were assigned to cohorts based on the clinical history participants reported in a screening survey and a study questionnaire. ImmuneRACE Cohort 3 recovered participants were defined by two consecutive negative NP/OP PCR tests, healthcare professional clearance, or symptom resolution. In the prospective study, mobile phlebotomists collected whole blood, serum and a nasopharyngeal or oropharyngeal swab from each participant. Over an approximately 2-month period, participants in the prospective study had the option of providing additional blood draws and questionnaires. Prospective study blood samples were shipped either frozen or at room temperature before DNA extraction. Sequenced sample: PBMCs or T cells enriched from blood (not recorded which). The sequence was obtained from a woman in her fifties or sixties who had recovered from COVID-19.

The nucleotides are TGTGCCAGTAGGAAAGACCGGGGGGGCTTTGACAATGAGCAGTTCTTC. Its coded protein is CASRKDRGGFDNEQFF. The rearrangement joined TRBV19 to TRBJ2-1; the junction holds 8 bases that match TRBD2. Germline trimming: 6 bases from V, 5 bases from J; junction bases outside gene matches: 12. The CDR3 goes from the cysteine to the phenylalanine over 16 residues. Only CDR3 DNA remains: 48 bases, in frame from the first base. In the germline V gene (reference sequence), CDR1 corresponds to LNHDA and CDR2 to SQIVND. Joined to the reference TRBV19 and TRBJ2-1 proteins, this CDR3 gives the full variable domain: DGGITQSPKYLFRKEGQNVTLSCEQNLNHDAMYWYRQDPGQGLRLIYYSQIVNDFQKGDIAEGYSVSREKKESFPLTVTSAQKNPTAFYLCASRKDRGGFDNEQFFGPGTRLTVL.